One sample yielded the 6 T cell receptor beta chains listed below, sequenced in a study of T-cell reconstitution after alpha-beta-depleted transplantation in children. TCRbeta library construction was performed incorporating unique molecular identifiers. Using its own MiXCR run on the PCR reads, TCRdb lists one record per CDR3 protein. The sample contains hundreds of thousands of distinct CDR3 sequences, around 13% of which appear only once. Sequencing used PBMCs, obtained before TCRalphabeta/CD19-depleted stem cell transplant. The source of these receptors is a girl aged 2 to 10 with congenital amegakaryocytic thrombocytopenia, due to receive a stem cell transplant.

This clonotype was counted between two and nine times. The V call is TRBV12-3 or TRBV12-4, the J call TRBJ2-1, with 7 positions matching TRBD1. The CDR3 runs to 14 residues. The junction had 6 bases not matched to a gene; V was cut back by 7 bases and J by 3 bases. The CDR3 loop is CASIPGQNYNEQFF. CDR3 sequence (DNA): TGTGCCAGCATCCCGGGACAGAACTACAATGAGCAGTTCTTC.

This clonotype was observed many times. The gene calls are TRBV5-1 and TRBJ1-1, with D hard to call. Per germline, CDR1 SGHRS and CDR2 YFSETQ. Between the trimmed V and J ends, which lost 2 bases and 5 bases, there was a span of 10 bases. The CDR3 extends over 13 amino acids. As DNA, the CDR3 is TGCGCCAGCAGCTTCAGTCGGGTTACTGAAGCTTTCTTT. Protein product: CASSFSRVTEAFF.

This clonotype appeared many times. V gene TRBV5-1 combines with J gene TRBJ2-7; D is possibly TRBD1 (6 bases). Trimming cost V 7 bases and J 2 bases, with 16 bases left between them. Germline V lookup: CDR1 SGHRS, CDR2 YFSETQ. This CDR3 is 14 amino acids long. The CDR3 bases are TGCGCCAGCCGGAATGACAGGTTCACCTACGAGCAGTACTTC. Translated: CASRNDRFTYEQYF.

This clonotype was detected ten times or more. This chain joins TRBV20-1 and TRBJ2-7; 11 bases are a match to TRBD2. The J segment lost 4 bases and the V segment lost 6 bases, leaving 5 bases of the junction unmatched. The CDR3 runs 13 residues. Germline CDR1 and CDR2: DFQATT and SNEGSKA (reference sequence). The CDR3 region has the DNA TGCAGTGCCCAGATAGCGGGAGGGTACGAGCAGTACTTC. Protein product: CSAQIAGGYEQYF.

This clonotype was recorded at least ten times. In DNA, the CDR3 is TGCAGCGTTGTTGCGGCGACGAACACCGGGGAGCTGTTTTTT. It specifies CSVVAATNTGELFF. The V and J genes are TRBV29-1 and TRBJ2-2; D is uncertain. V lost 4 bases and J lost 0, with 9 bases in between. CDR3 length: 14 amino acids. Germline assignment: CDR1 SQVTM and CDR2 ANQGSEA.

The genes are TRBV29-1 and TRBJ2-5; D uncertain. CDR3 length: 16 amino acids. The V and J ends lost 4 bases and 3 bases respectively, with 21 bases between them. CDR1 is SQVTM and CDR2 is ANQGSEA in the germline V gene. The CDR3 region has the DNA TGCAGCGTTGTTCTTTACCTGGAACAGCCGGAAGAGACCCAGTACTTC. Its protein is CSVVLYLEQPEETQYF. The whole variable domain, remainder taken from reference TRBV29-1 and TRBJ2-5, is SAVISQKPSRDICQRGTSLTIQCQVDSQVTMMFWYRQQPGQSLTLIATANQGSEATYESGFVIDKFPISRPNLTFSTLTVSNMSPEDSSIYLCSVVLYLEQPEETQYFGPGTRLLVL.